This entry lists 27 T cell receptor beta chains sequenced from one sample in a study of Ad26.COV2.S vaccination and SARS-CoV-2 variants. Stated treatment: roughly 19 received Ad26.COV2.S at low or high dose, single or two shots; about 5 received placebo; per-sample allocation not given. Sampling was performed 63 days after the first vaccine or placebo injection. Clones were read by immunoSEQ multiplex PCR, and TCRdb kept only the in-frame ones, dropping some. The data hold about 400,000 clones, with approximately 89% observed a single time. The input for sequencing was peripheral blood, taken in a trial of Ad26.COV2.S vaccine versus placebo. These receptor sequences come from a person aged 18 to 65 who received the Ad26.COV2.S COVID-19 vaccine or a placebo.

This chain joins TRBV9 and TRBJ2-1, with D perhaps assigned TRBD1 or TRBD2 (5 bases each). The germline CDR1 and CDR2 sequences are SGDLS and YYNGEE. V was clipped by 1 base and J by 1 base, with 9 bases between them. This CDR3 has 15 residues. DNA for the CDR3: TGTGCCAGCAGCGTAAGAGGGGATTCCTACAATGAGCAGTTCTTC. This gives the protein CASSVRGDSYNEQFF. The full variable domain, completed using reference TRBV9 and TRBJ2-1, is DSGVTQTPKHLITATGQRVTLRCSPRSGDLSVYWYQQSLDQGLQFLIQYYNGEERAKGNILERFSAQQFPDLHSELNLSSLELGDSALYFCASSVRGDSYNEQFFGPGTRLTVL.

A few counts support this clone. This chain uses TRBV11-3 with TRBJ2-7; TRBD1 aligns across 10 bases. The J segment lost 4 bases and the V segment lost 5 bases, leaving 5 bases of the junction unmatched. This CDR3 is built from 14 residues. Germline CDR1 SGHNT, CDR2 YENEEA. The CDR3 region has the DNA TGTGCCAGCAGCACCTCGGGACAGGGGTACGAGCAGTACTTC. It codes for CASSTSGQGYEQYF.

The chain has TRBV5-6 and TRBJ1-5; D unclear. The CDR3 is 14 residues long. CDR1 and CDR2 (germline): SGHDT, YYEEEE. Trimming took 2 bases from V and 4 from J, leaving 10 bases between them. The CDR3 DNA sequence: TGTGCCAGCAGCTTAGGGCAGGCTAATCAGCCCCAGCATTTT. Translation gives CASSLGQANQPQHF.

The rearrangement uses TRBV27 and TRBJ1-1; 11 nucleotides match TRBD1. Losses at the gene ends were 5 bases for V and 1 base for J; bases not matched to a gene: 12. The CDR3 totals 18 residues. Germline assignment: CDR1 MNHEY and CDR2 SMNVEV (reference sequence). The CDR3 reads CASSLQRTGGYGNTEAFF. The CDR3, as DNA: TGTGCCAGCAGTCTACAAAGGACAGGGGGCTATGGGAACACTGAAGCTTTCTTT.

The rearrangement links TRBV6-5 to TRBJ1-1; D remains unclear. Germline values: CDR1 MNHEY, CDR2 SVGAGI. Trimming shortened V by 3 bases and J by 1 base, and 9 bases separated the two germline ends. CDR3 length: 14 residues. This CDR3 reads CASSYTAGNTEAFF. The CDR3 coding sequence is TGTGCCAGCAGTTATACCGCGGGGAACACTGAAGCTTTCTTT.

The V and J genes are TRBV5-4 and TRBJ2-5; perhaps D is TRBD1 or TRBD2 (5 bases each). CDR1 SGHNT and CDR2 YYREEE come from the germline V gene (reference sequence). Trimming removed 0 bases at V and 4 bases at J, with 10 bases between. This CDR3 region has 14 residues. CDR3 amino acids: CASSLEGAGETQYF. The CDR3 DNA reads as TGTGCCAGCAGCTTGGAAGGGGCGGGAGAGACCCAGTACTTC.

The rearrangement joins TRBV7-6 to TRBJ2-3, with D possibly matching TRBD2 (5 bases). The CDR3 is 15 amino acids. V lost 5 bases and J lost 0, with 12 bases in between. Per the germline V gene, CDR1 is SGHVS and CDR2 is FNYEAQ. CDR3 in DNA: TGTGCCAGCAGCCCGACGGACTGGAGCACAGATACGCAGTATTTT. Its translation is CASSPTDWSTDTQYF.

The V call is TRBV4-1, the J call TRBJ2-2; no clear D gene. Deletions cut 2 bases from V and 1 base from J, with 5 bases between. CDR3 length: 14 amino acids. Germline values: CDR1 MGHRA, CDR2 YSYEKL. DNA for the CDR3: TGCGCCAGCAGCCAAAGAGGGAACACCGGGGAGCTGTTTTTT. This translates into CASSQRGNTGELFF.

The chain uses TRBV28 and TRBJ1-2; D not resolved. V lost 10 bases, J lost 4 bases, and 13 bases lay in between. The CDR3 is made up of 12 amino acids. CDR1 and CDR2 from the germline V gene are MDHEN and SYDVKM. CDR3: CAILARSYGYTF. For the CDR3, the DNA is TGTGCCATTCTGGCCAGGAGCTATGGCTACACCTTC.

The rearrangement joins TRBV25-1 to TRBJ2-2; D tentatively fits TRBD1 or TRBD2 (6 bases each). Germline CDR1 and CDR2: MGHDK and SYGVNS. The CDR3 is 15 amino acids. Trimming left V 6 bases short and J 3 bases short, with 14 bases between. The CDR3 DNA sequence: TGTGCCAGCAGGGGTGACAGGAGGGACACCGGGGAGCTGTTTTTT. Protein: CASRGDRRDTGELFF.

Remarks on this clone: Other nucleotide sequences from this sample produce the same CDR3. This sequence joins TRBV3-1 (or the pseudogene TRBV3-2) and TRBJ2-5; 7 nucleotides agree with TRBD2. V gave up 4 bases and J gave up 5 bases; unmatched junction bases: 4. The germline CDR1 and CDR2 sequences are LGHDT and YNNKEL (reference sequence). The CDR3 runs 13 residues. In DNA, the CDR3 is TGTGCCAGCAGCCCAGGGAGGGTCGAGACCCAGTACTTC. The encoded protein is CASSPGRVETQYF.

The rearrangement uses TRBV2 and TRBJ2-2; TRBD2 agrees at 7 bases. The germline V gene has CDR1 SNHLY and CDR2 FYNNEI. V lost 4 bases, J lost 0 bases, and 2 bases stayed unmatched. The CDR3 is 15 residues long. The CDR3 loop reads CASSALAANTGELFF. In DNA, the CDR3 is TGTGCCAGCAGTGCCCTAGCGGCGAACACCGGGGAGCTGTTTTTT.

The chain links TRBV15 to TRBJ2-5, with D perhaps matching TRBD1 (7 bases). The CDR3 loop spans 16 amino acids. Trimming pared 0 bases from V and 3 bases from J, leaving 14 bases between. Per the germline V gene, CDR1 is LNHNV and CDR2 is YYDKDF (reference sequence). CDR3 in amino acids: CATSREGGGTEETQYF. The CDR3 region has the DNA TGTGCCACCAGCAGAGAAGGGGGCGGGACAGAAGAGACCCAGTACTTC.

The rearrangement joins TRBV4-1 to TRBJ2-3, with 11 bases aligning to TRBD2. This CDR3 spans 16 amino acids. The J segment lost 5 bases and the V segment lost 4 bases, leaving 8 bases of the junction unmatched. Per the germline V gene, CDR1 is MGHRA and CDR2 is YSYEKL. The CDR3 sequence is CASSPIAGGVLDTQYF. The CDR3 bases are TGCGCCAGCAGCCCCATAGCGGGAGGGGTCCTAGATACGCAGTATTTT.

The chain links TRBV5-4 to TRBJ2-7; TRBD1 matches at 8 bases. After removal of 3 bases from V and 2 bases from J, the junction contained 7 bases not matched to a gene. The CDR3 is 15 residues long. Germline V gene sequence: CDR1 SGHNT, CDR2 YYREEE (reference sequence). CDR3 region: CASSSGQAAAYEQYF. In DNA, the CDR3 is TGTGCCAGCAGCTCGGGACAGGCCGCCGCCTACGAGCAGTACTTC.

The genes are TRBV10-3 and TRBJ1-3; TRBD1 might be the D (6 bases). The CDR3 loop spans 14 amino acids. Germline V gene lookup returns CDR1 ENHRY and CDR2 SYGVKD. Trimming cost V 6 bases and J 0 bases, with 9 bases left between them. The CDR3 loop is CAIREGGSGNTIYF. DNA for the CDR3: TGTGCCATCAGAGAGGGGGGCTCTGGAAACACCATATATTTT.

CDR3 sequence: CASSLVAGQPQHF. The DNA for the CDR3 is TGTGCCAGCAGCTTAGTTGCGGGGCAGCCCCAGCATTTT. The chain has TRBV11-3 and TRBJ1-5; D call uncertain. CDR1 is SGHNT, CDR2 YENEEA, per germline. The CDR3 covers 13 residues. The V gene lost 1 base and the J gene lost 7 bases, with 8 bases spanning the gap.

The chain recombines TRBV19 with TRBJ2-1; D is ambiguous. Trimming shortened V by 3 bases and J by 9 bases, and 6 bases separated the two germline ends. This CDR3 spans 11 amino acids. Germline V gives CDR1 LNHDA, CDR2 SQIVND (reference sequence). The DNA for the CDR3 is TGTGCCAGTAGTATTCGCTTTGAGCAGTTCTTC. Protein sequence: CASSIRFEQFF.

In DNA form, the CDR3 reads TGTGCCAGCAGTCACACAGCTAGCACAGATACGCAGTATTTT. Translation: CASSHTASTDTQYF. The V gene is TRBV28, the J gene TRBJ2-3; no firm D call. Trimming took 5 bases from V and 0 from J, leaving 9 bases between them. CDR1 and CDR2 from the germline V gene are MDHEN and SYDVKM. This CDR3 has 14 residues.

This clone was observed a single time. J is TRBJ2-1 and V is TRBV6-5; 9 nucleotides match TRBD2. The CDR3 has 15 residues. The V segment lost 7 bases and the J segment 4 bases; nucleotides outside the gene matches: 8. Germline CDR1 is MNHEY and CDR2 is SVGAGI. The CDR3 region has the DNA TGTGCCAGCACCACAACTAGCGGGCCTTACAATGAGCAGTTCTTC. This codes for CASTTTSGPYNEQFF.

The V gene is TRBV28, the J gene TRBJ2-7, with no clear D. CDR1 and CDR2 from the germline V gene are MDHEN and SYDVKM. Trimming removed 1 base at V and 7 bases at J, with 11 bases between. The CDR3 runs to 13 residues. The CDR3 DNA follows: TGTGCCAGCAGTTTATCGCCTAGGCGGGAGCAGTACTTC. This sequence encodes CASSLSPRREQYF.

The J gene is TRBJ1-5, the V gene TRBV5-7; 9 positions match TRBD1. TRBV5-7 carries the ORF label, with uncertain function. CDR3 length: 16 residues. V dropped 5 bases and J dropped 4; count of bases not matched to a gene: 10. CDR3 sequence: CASRDVGQGSNQPQHF. CDR3 in DNA: TGTGCCAGCAGGGATGTGGGACAGGGTTCTAATCAGCCCCAGCATTTT.

The count of this clone is one. The J gene is TRBJ1-1, the V gene TRBV6-2 or TRBV6-3, with 7 bases aligning to TRBD1. The CDR3 totals 12 residues. The germline CDR1 and CDR2 sequences are MNHEY and SVGEGT. The trim removed 6 bases at V and 7 bases at J, leaving 5 bases unmatched. In DNA form, the CDR3 reads TGTGCCAGCAGCTATCGACAGGGTGAAGCTTTCTTT. Its protein is CASSYRQGEAFF.

In this sample, this clone turned up a few times. The chain is built from TRBV5-1 and TRBJ2-7, with D uncertain. This CDR3 spans 14 amino acids. V shed 2 bases and J shed 4 bases, with 13 bases lying between them. Germline values: CDR1 SGHRS, CDR2 YFSETQ. The CDR3 bases are TGCGCCAGCAGCTTAGGTAGCTTAGGTTACGAGCAGTACTTC. Translated, it gives CASSLGSLGYEQYF.

The chain joins TRBV6-5 to TRBJ1-5, with D uncertain. This CDR3 contains 13 residues. CDR1 is MNHEY, CDR2 SVGAGI, per germline. V was cut by 7 bases and J by 7 bases, with 14 bases left in between. Here the CDR3 reads CASKYNSGQPQHF. The CDR3 DNA reads TGTGCCAGCAAGTACAATTCAGGCCAGCCCCAGCATTTT.

Only a few counts were recorded for this clone. V usage is TRBV28 and J usage is TRBJ1-1; TRBD1 aligns across 7 bases. Looked up from germline, CDR1 is MDHEN and CDR2 is SYDVKM. CDR3 size: 13 residues. V shed 2 bases, J shed 4 bases, and the junction held 1 base outside the gene matches. CDR3 in amino acids: CASSLNRGTEAFF. The CDR3 coding sequence is TGTGCCAGCAGTTTAAACAGGGGCACTGAAGCTTTCTTT.

This sequence joins TRBV3-1 (or the pseudogene TRBV3-2) and TRBJ2-3; D gene uncertain. Trimming shortened V by 6 bases and J by 3 bases, and 10 bases separated the two germline ends. The germline CDR1 and CDR2 sequences are LGHDT and YNNKEL (reference sequence). The CDR3 is 13 residues long. The CDR3 region is CASRRTRTDTQYF. The CDR3 bases are TGTGCCAGCAGGCGAACCCGGACAGATACGCAGTATTTT.